The sequence of this T cell receptor beta chain was determined in a study of blood T cell repertoires in COVID-19. Study background: COVID-19 samples collected from the United States, Italy and Spain covered acute and convalescent phases. The analysed material was cDNA or gDNA that came from T cells, B-cell-depleted T cells, or PBMCs.

In the source study's methods: From reference gene primer amplification, estimates of nucleated cell counts were derived. Measured with immunoSEQ multiplex PCR; TCRdb has only the in-frame clones, and not every one. The DNA gave D and trimming, while V, J and clone size come from that table. The sample holds approximately 220,000 clones; over 80% are singletons and the top ten take 1.2%. The study drew participants aged about 18 to 89 years from fewer than 30 US areas. V was cut by 7 bases and J by 7 bases, with 11 bases left in between. The CDR3 has 13 amino acids. The clonotype comes from a young man who had recovered from COVID-19. The V gene is TRBV12-3 or TRBV12-4, the J gene TRBJ1-6; a possible D gene is TRBD1 (5 bases). Sequencing was done on a sample of PBMCs or T cells enriched from blood (not recorded which). This CDR3 reads CASTLGGNSPLHF. CDR3 bases: TGTGCCAGCACCTTGGGGGGGAATTCACCCCTCCACTTT.